A few counts support the clone carrying this T cell receptor (beta chain). What it binds is not known. This record belongs to a study of blood T cells in healthy people across ages. Notes on the study in general: Higher naive T cell percentage went strongly together with higher TCR beta diversity.

For the second PCR, which ran for about 6 to 11 cycles, a sample-barcoded 5' primer and a J-beta primer mix were used. Every cDNA was tagged by a template-switch adaptor with 12 random nucleotides. A single record per CDR3 protein comes from TCRdb applying MiXCR to the 5' RACE reads. This repertoire shows 850,000 to 1,300,000 distinct CDR3 sequences, under 55% found once; its top ten account for approximately 20%. Per germline, CDR1 SGHAT and CDR2 FQNNGV. Trimming stripped 3 bases from V and 0 bases from J, with 17 bases between. The CDR3 has 17 residues. The V and J genes are TRBV11-2 and TRBJ2-5, with D maybe TRBD2 (5 bases). The sample taken for sequencing was blood. This receptor was taken from a woman aged 55-70 years in good health. CDR3 DNA: TGTGCCAGCAGCTTGACGAACTTAGCGAGGGACCAAGAGACCCAGTACTTC. Protein sequence: CASSLTNLARDQETQYF.